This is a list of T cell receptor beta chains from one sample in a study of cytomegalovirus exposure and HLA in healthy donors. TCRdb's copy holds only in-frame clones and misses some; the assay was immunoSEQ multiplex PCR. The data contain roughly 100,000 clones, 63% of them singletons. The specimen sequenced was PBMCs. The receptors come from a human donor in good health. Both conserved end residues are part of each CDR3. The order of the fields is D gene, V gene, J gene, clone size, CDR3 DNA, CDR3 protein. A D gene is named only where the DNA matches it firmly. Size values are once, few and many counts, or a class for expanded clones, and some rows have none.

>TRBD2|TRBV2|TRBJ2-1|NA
TGTGCCAGCAGTGATAGACTAGCGGGAGACAATGAGCAGTTCTTC
CASSDRLAGDNEQFF
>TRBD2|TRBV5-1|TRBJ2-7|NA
TGCGCCAGCAGCTTGGGGCTAGCGGGATCCTACGAGCAGTACTTC
CASSLGLAGSYEQYF
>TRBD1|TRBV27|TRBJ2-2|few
TGTGCCAGCAGTTTAATGGGACAGGGAATAACCGGGGAGCTGTTTTTT
CASSLMGQGITGELFF
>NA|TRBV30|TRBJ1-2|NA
TGTGCCTGGAGTCAGGGGAGCCGGGGCTACACCTTC
CAWSQGSRGYTF
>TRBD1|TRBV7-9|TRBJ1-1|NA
TGTGCCAGCAGCTTAACAGGGGGCACTGAAGCTTTCTTT
CASSLTGGTEAFF
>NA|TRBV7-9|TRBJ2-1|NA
TGTGCCAGCAGCTTAGGCATGGGGACAAGAAACAACAATGAGCAGTTCTTC
CASSLGMGTRNNNEQFF
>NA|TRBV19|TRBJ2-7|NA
TGTGCCAGTAGTATCAAAGGAGGCTACGAGCAGTACTTC
CASSIKGGYEQYF
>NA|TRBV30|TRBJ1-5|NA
TGTGCCTGGAGTGGGGGGAGGTCAGGGCCCCAGCATTTT
CAWSGGRSGPQHF
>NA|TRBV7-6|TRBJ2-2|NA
TGTGCCAGCAGGGCTCTGGCCGGGGAGCTGTTTTTT
CASRALAGELFF
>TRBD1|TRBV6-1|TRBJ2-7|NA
TGTGCCAGCAGTGAAATTGGCTGGGACAGGGGGCATGAGCAGTACTTC
CASSEIGWDRGHEQYF
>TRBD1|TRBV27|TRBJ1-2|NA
TGTGCCAGCACTACAAAGACAGGGATGGCTAACTATGGCTACACCTTC
CASTTKTGMANYGYTF
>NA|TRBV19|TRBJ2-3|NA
TGTGCCAGTAGTATGGCTTTAGGGGGCACAGATACGCAGTATTTT
CASSMALGGTDTQYF
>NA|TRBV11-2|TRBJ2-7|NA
TGTGCCAGCAGCTTAGGCCAGGCCCCCTACGAGCAGTACTTC
CASSLGQAPYEQYF
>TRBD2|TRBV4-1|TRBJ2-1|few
TGCGCCAGCAGCCAAGGGGCAAGACTAGCGGGGGACAATGAGCAGTTCTTC
CASSQGARLAGDNEQFF
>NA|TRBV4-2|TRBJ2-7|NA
TGTGCCAGCAGCCAAGATCAAGGGACACACTACGAGCAGTACTTC
CASSQDQGTHYEQYF
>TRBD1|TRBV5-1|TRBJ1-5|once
TGCGCCAGCAGTACAGGGGTCAATCAGCCCCAGCATTTT
CASSTGVNQPQHF
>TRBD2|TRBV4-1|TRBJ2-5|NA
TGCGCCAGCAGCCATGAATACAGGACTAGCGGAGGGGGAGAGACCCAGTACTTC
CASSHEYRTSGGGETQYF
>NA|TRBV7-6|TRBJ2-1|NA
TGTGCCAGCAGCTTAGGAGTGCGGGGCACGCGAGGTGAGCAGTTCTTC
CASSLGVRGTRGEQFF
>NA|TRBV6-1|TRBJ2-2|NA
TGTGCCAGCAGTTTGAGGGAAGGAGGCACCGGGGAGCTGTTTTTT
CASSLREGGTGELFF
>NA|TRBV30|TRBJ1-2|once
TGTGCCTGGAGTCGGACGGGACCCGGGGGCTATGGCTACACCTTC
CAWSRTGPGGYGYTF
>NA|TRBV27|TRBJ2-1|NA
TGTGCCAGCAGTCCGGGACATGGCCCGGGGAATGAGCAGTTCTTC
CASSPGHGPGNEQFF
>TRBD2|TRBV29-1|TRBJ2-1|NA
TGCAGCGCCTATCCGACTAGCGGGAGGGCCAATGAGCAGTTCTTC
CSAYPTSGRANEQFF
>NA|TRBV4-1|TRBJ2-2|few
TGCGCCAGCAGTAAACAAGTGGGTAGCGTCGACACCGGGGAGCTGTTTTTT
CASSKQVGSVDTGELFF
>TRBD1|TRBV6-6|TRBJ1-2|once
TGTGCCAGCAGGAGACCAGGGGGCTATGGCTACACCTTC
CASRRPGGYGYTF
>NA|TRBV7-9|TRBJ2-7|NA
TGTGCCAGCAGCCCCCTCTACGAGCAGTACTTC
CASSPLYEQYF
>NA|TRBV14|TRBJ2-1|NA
TGTGCCAGCAGCCAAGTTGGTTGGGGGCTCAACAATGAGCAGTTCTTC
CASSQVGWGLNNEQFF
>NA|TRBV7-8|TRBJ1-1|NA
TGTGCCAGCAGCTTAGTAACCGGCGAGACAAGGTTCAGTAGGACTGAAGCTTTCTTT
CASSLVTGETRFSRTEAFF
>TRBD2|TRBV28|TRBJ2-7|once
TGTGCCAGCAGAGCTAGCGGGAGATCGTTCGAGCAGTACTTC
CASRASGRSFEQYF
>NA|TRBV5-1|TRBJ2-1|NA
TGCGCCAGCAGCTTGCGGCCAGGGATCAATGAGCAGTTCTTC
CASSLRPGINEQFF
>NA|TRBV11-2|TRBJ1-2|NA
TGTGCCAGCAGCTTAGAGGCGAGGTCGGGGTATGGGTATGGCTACACCTTC
CASSLEARSGYGYGYTF
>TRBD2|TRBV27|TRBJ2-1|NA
TGTGCCAGCAGTCACCTCCGGCTAGCGGAGTTCGATGAGCAGTTCTTC
CASSHLRLAEFDEQFF
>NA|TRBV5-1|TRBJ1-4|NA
TGCGCCAGCAGCCCTCGTTCAGCTAATGAAAAACTGTTTTTT
CASSPRSANEKLFF
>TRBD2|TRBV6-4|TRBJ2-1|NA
TGTGCCAGCAGTGACTCAGCGGGAGGGTACAATGAGCAGTTCTTC
CASSDSAGGYNEQFF
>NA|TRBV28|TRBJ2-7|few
TGTGCCAGCTGCTCGGGATTATCCTACGAGCAGTACTTC
CASCSGLSYEQYF
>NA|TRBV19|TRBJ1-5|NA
TGTGCCAGTAGTACCCTAGATCAGCCCCGGCATTTT
CASSTLDQPRHF
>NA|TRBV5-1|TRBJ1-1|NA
TGCGCCAGCAGCCGGGGGGCTTGGACTGAAGCTTTCTTT
CASSRGAWTEAFF
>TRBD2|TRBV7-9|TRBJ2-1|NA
TGTGCCAGCAGCGAAAATAGCGGGAGCCCCTACAATGAGCAGTTCTTC
CASSENSGSPYNEQFF
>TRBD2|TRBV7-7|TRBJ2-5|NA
TGTGCTAGCAGCCTCGGACTAGCGGGGCCCCAAGAGACCCAGTACTTC
CASSLGLAGPQETQYF
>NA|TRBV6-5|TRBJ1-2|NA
TGTGCCAGCAGTTCCCACCGGGGTAACTATGGCTACACCTTC
CASSSHRGNYGYTF
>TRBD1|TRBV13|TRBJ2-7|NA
TGTGCCAGCAGCTCGCGGGACAGGGGCTACGAGCAGTACTTC
CASSSRDRGYEQYF
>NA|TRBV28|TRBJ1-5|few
TGTGCCAGCAGTTACGCATTTCAGGGCAATCAGCCCCAGCATTTT
CASSYAFQGNQPQHF